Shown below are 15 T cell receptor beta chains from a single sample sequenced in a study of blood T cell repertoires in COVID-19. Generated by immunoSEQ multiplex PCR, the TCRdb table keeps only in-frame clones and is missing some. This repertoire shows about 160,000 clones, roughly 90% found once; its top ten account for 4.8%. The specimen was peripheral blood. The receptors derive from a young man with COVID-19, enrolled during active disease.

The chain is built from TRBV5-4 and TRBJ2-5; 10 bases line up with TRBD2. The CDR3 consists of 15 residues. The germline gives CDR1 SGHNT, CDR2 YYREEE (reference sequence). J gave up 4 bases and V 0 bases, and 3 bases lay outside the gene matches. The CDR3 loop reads CASSLGLAGVETQYF. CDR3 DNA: TGTGCCAGCAGCTTGGGTCTAGCGGGGGTAGAGACCCAGTACTTC.

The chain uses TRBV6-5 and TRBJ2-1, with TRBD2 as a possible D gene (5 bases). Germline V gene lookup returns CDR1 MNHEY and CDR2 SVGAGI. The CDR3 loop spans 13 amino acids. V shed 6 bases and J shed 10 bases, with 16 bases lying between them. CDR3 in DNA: TGTGCCAGCAGCCCAACGGCCCCGGGGGAGCAGTTCTTC. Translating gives CASSPTAPGEQFF.

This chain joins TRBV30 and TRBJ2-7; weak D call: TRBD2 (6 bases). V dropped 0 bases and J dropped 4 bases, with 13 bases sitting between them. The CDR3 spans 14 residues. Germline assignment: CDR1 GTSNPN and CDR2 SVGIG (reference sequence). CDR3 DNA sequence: TGTGCCTGGAGTGTCCCCCCAGGGACTTACGAGCAGTACTTC. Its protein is CAWSVPPGTYEQYF.

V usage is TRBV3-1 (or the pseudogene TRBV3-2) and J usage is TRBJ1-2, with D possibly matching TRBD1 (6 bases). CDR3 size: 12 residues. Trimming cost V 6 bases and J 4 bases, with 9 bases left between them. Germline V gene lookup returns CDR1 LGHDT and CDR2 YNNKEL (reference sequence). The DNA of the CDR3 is TGTGCCAGCAGACAGGGTATCTATGGCTACACCTTC. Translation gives CASRQGIYGYTF.

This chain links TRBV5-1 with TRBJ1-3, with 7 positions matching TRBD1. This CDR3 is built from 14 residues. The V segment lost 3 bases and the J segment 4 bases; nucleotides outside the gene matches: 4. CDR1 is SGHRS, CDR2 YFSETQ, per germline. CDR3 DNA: TGCGCCAGCAGCTCAGGGGGTTTGGGAAACACCATATATTTT. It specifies CASSSGGLGNTIYF.

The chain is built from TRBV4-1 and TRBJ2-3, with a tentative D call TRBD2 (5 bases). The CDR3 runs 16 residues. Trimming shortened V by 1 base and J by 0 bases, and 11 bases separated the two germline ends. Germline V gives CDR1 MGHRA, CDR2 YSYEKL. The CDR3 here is CASSQGQTTSTDTQYF. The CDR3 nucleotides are TGCGCCAGCAGCCAAGGGCAGACTACTAGCACAGATACGCAGTATTTT.

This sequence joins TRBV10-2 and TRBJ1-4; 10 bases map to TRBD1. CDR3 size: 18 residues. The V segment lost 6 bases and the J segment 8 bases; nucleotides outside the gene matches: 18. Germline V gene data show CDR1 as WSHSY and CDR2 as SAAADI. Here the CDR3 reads CASRDVPDRGTSLEKLFF. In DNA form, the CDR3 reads TGCGCCAGCAGAGACGTCCCGGACAGGGGGACGTCGTTGGAAAAACTGTTTTTT.

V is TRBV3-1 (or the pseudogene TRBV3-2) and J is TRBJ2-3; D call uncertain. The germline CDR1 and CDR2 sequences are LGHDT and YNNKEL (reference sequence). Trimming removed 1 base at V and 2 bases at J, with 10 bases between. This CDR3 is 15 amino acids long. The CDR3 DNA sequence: TGTGCCAGCAGCCAAGGGAGCCTGCTCACAGATACGCAGTATTTT. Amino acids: CASSQGSLLTDTQYF.

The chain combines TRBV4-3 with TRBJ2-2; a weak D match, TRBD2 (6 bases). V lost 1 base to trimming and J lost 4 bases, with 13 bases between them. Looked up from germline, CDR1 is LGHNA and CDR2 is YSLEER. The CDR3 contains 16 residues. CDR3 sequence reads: CASSQARTGGTGELFF. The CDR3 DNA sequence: TGCGCCAGCAGCCAAGCCAGGACCGGGGGCACCGGGGAGCTGTTTTTT.

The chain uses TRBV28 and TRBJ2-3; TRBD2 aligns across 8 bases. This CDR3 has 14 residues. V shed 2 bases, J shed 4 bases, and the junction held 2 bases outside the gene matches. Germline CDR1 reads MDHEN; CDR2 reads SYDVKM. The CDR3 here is CASSLAGGPDTQYF. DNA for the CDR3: TGTGCCAGCAGTTTAGCGGGAGGCCCAGATACGCAGTATTTT.

The CDR3 nucleotides are TGCGCCAGCAGCCAAGAGGGACAGGGGATAAGGACCGGGGAGCTGTTTTTT. Translation gives CASSQEGQGIRTGELFF. The chain employs TRBV4-1 and TRBJ2-2, with TRBD1 matching 10 bases. Germline loops: CDR1 MGHRA, CDR2 YSYEKL. J was trimmed by 5 bases and V by 0 bases; bases with no gene match: 6. The CDR3 consists of 17 residues.

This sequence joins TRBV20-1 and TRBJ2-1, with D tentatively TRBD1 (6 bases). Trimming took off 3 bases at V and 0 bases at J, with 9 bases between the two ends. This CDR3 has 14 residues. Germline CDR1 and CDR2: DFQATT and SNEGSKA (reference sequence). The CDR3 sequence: CSASRDNSYNEQFF. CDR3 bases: TGCAGTGCTAGTCGGGACAACTCCTACAATGAGCAGTTCTTC.

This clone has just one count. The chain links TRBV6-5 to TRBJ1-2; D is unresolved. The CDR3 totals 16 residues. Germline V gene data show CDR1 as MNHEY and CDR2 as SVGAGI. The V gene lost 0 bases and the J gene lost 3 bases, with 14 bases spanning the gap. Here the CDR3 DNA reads TGTGCCAGCAGTTACTCCTCAACCGGGTCACACTATGGCTACACCTTC. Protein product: CASSYSSTGSHYGYTF.

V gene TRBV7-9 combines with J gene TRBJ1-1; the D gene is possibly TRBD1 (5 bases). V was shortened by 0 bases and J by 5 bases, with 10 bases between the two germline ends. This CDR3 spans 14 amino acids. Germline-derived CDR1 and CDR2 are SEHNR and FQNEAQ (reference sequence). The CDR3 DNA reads TGTGCCAGCAGCTTAGCAGGGCGGGGGACTGAAGCTTTCTTT. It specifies CASSLAGRGTEAFF.

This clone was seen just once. CDR3 region: CASSTMPVSYEKLFF. The CDR3 coding sequence is TGTGCCAGCAGTACCATGCCAGTCTCGTATGAAAAACTGTTTTTT. V is TRBV28 and J is TRBJ1-4; D is unclear. Trimming cost V 5 bases and J 6 bases, with 16 bases left between them. The germline CDR1 and CDR2 sequences are MDHEN and SYDVKM. The CDR3 runs to 15 residues.